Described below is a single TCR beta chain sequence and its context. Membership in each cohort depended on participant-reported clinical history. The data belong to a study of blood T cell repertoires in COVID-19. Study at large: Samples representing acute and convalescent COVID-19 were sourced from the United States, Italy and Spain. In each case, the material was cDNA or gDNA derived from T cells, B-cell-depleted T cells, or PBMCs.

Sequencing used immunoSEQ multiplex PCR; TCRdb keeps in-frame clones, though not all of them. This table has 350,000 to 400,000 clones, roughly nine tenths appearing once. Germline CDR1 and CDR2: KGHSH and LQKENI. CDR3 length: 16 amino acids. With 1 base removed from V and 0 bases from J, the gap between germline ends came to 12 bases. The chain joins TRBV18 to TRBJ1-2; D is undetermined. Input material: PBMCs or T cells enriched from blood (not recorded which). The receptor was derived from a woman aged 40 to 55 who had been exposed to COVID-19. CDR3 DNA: TGTGCCAGCTCACCACTCGCGCAGGTTGCTAACTATGGCTACACCTTC. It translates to CASSPLAQVANYGYTF.